The 23 T cell receptor beta chains below come from one sample, sequenced in a study of brain T cells in children with intractable seizures. Only in-frame clones appear in the TCRdb table, and some are missing; sequencing was by immunoSEQ multiplex PCR. The data hold about 340,000 clones, with over 90% observed a single time. The time point was: blood from clinic visit 5 months post-surgery; TSC patient then seizure free. Specimen: peripheral blood, collected about 5 months after surgery. These receptor sequences come from a boy under two years old with tuberous sclerosis and intractable seizures.

The gene calls are TRBV5-5 and TRBJ1-1, with a tentative D call TRBD1 (5 bases). V was clipped by 4 bases and J by 5 bases, with 12 bases between them. This CDR3 is built from 13 residues. Germline CDR1 is SGHKS and CDR2 is YYEKEE (reference sequence). The CDR3 spells CASSGMWGTEAFF. The CDR3 DNA reads as TGTGCCAGCAGCGGCATGTGGGGGACTGAAGCTTTCTTT.

The V and J genes are TRBV7-8 and TRBJ2-1; tentative D call: TRBD2 (6 bases). The germline V gene has CDR1 SGHVS and CDR2 FQNEAQ. Trimming removed 1 base at V and 6 bases at J, with 13 bases between. This CDR3 is built from 15 residues. The CDR3 sequence is CASSLGRTTPNEQFF. Here the CDR3 DNA reads TGTGCCAGCAGCTTAGGTAGGACTACCCCCAATGAGCAGTTCTTC.

The chain uses TRBV2 and TRBJ2-1; 9 nucleotides agree with TRBD1. This CDR3 contains 18 residues. Germline lookup yields CDR1 SNHLY and CDR2 FYNNEI. V lost 3 bases to trimming and J lost 6 bases; unmatched junction nucleotides: 15. For the CDR3, the DNA is TGTGCCAGCAGTGACCCAAAAACCGGGACAGGGAATTTCAATGAGCAGTTCTTC. Encoded protein: CASSDPKTGTGNFNEQFF.

This clone was detected only a few times. The V call is TRBV7-8, the J call TRBJ1-6; 7 bases are a match to TRBD1. V gave up 8 bases and J gave up 14 bases; unmatched junction bases: 15. The germline gives CDR1 SGHVS, CDR2 FQNEAQ. This CDR3 comprises 14 residues. CDR3 DNA: TGTGCCAGCCGGAACAGGGGCCGCATCGAAGCCCTCCACTTT. It codes for CASRNRGRIEALHF.

This clone appeared once. The chain recombines TRBV4-1 with TRBJ2-1; TRBD1 is a possible D gene (5 bases). The CDR3 sequence is 14 residues long. In germline, CDR1 is MGHRA, CDR2 YSYEKL. V gave up 3 bases and J gave up 5 bases, with 11 bases separating them. DNA of the CDR3: TGCGCCAGCAGCCAGAAGACAGTCAACAATGAGCAGTTCTTC. It codes for CASSQKTVNNEQFF.

This chain uses TRBV19 with TRBJ2-7; TRBD2 matches 15 bases. J lost 3 bases, V lost 5 bases, and 8 bases had no gene match. The CDR3 runs 17 residues. CDR1 and CDR2 (germline): LNHDA, SQIVND (reference sequence). CDR3 loop: CASSPGLAGGPGYEQYF. CDR3 in DNA: TGTGCCAGTAGTCCTGGACTAGCGGGAGGGCCTGGCTACGAGCAGTACTTC.

The J gene is TRBJ2-4, the V gene TRBV18; no firm D call. V was pared by 6 bases and J by 1 base, with 10 bases between. CDR3 length: 14 residues. Germline CDR1 and CDR2: KGHSH and LQKENI. CDR3 in amino acids: CASSGPGAKNIQYF. CDR3 DNA sequence: TGTGCCAGCTCCGGACCTGGGGCCAAAAACATTCAGTACTTC.

This chain's CDR3 is CASSPGQHMNTEAFF. For the CDR3, the DNA is TGCGCCAGCAGCCCGGGACAGCACATGAACACTGAAGCTTTCTTT. The V gene is TRBV5-1, the J gene TRBJ1-1; TRBD1 agrees at 7 bases. Germline lookup yields CDR1 SGHRS and CDR2 YFSETQ. Trimming removed 4 bases from V and 0 bases from J; junction bases left unmatched: 6. The CDR3 contains 15 residues.

The V call is TRBV4-1, the J call TRBJ2-7; 11 bases match TRBD2. V lost 1 base, J lost 3 bases, and 2 bases stayed unmatched. From germline, CDR1 is MGHRA and CDR2 YSYEKL. This CDR3 has 15 amino acids. The CDR3 region has the DNA TGCGCCAGCAGCCAAGGACTAGCGGGGAACTACGAGCAGTACTTC. Amino acids: CASSQGLAGNYEQYF.

This chain joins TRBV27 and TRBJ2-6; D is unresolved. The CDR3 contains 16 residues. The V end lost 0 bases, the J end lost 2 bases, and 8 bases lay between the germline ends. Per the germline V gene, CDR1 is MNHEY and CDR2 is SMNVEV (reference sequence). CDR3 nucleotide sequence: TGTGCCAGCAGTTTATCGGGAACAGCTGGGGCCAACGTCCTGACTTTC. Its protein product is CASSLSGTAGANVLTF. Full variable domain (rest looked up from reference TRBV27 and TRBJ2-6): EAQVTQNPRYLITVTGKKLTVTCSQNMNHEYMSWYRQDPGLGLRQIYYSMNVEVTDKGDVPEGYKVSRKEKRNFPLILESPSPNQTSLYFCASSLSGTAGANVLTFGAGSRLTVL.

This clone was observed a single time. The chain is built from TRBV7-9 and TRBJ1-1, with D possibly matching TRBD1 (5 bases). The CDR3 extends over 16 amino acids. The germline V gene has CDR1 SEHNR and CDR2 FQNEAQ (reference sequence). Trimming cost V 3 bases and J 1 base, with 15 bases left between them. The CDR3 nucleotides read TGTGCCAGCAGCTTCCTCGAAATGGGACCGAACACTGAAGCTTTCTTT. Protein sequence: CASSFLEMGPNTEAFF.

V usage is TRBV6-1 and J usage is TRBJ1-5; no clear D gene. Trimming stripped 0 bases from V and 6 bases from J, with 6 bases between. Per the germline V gene, CDR1 is MNHNS and CDR2 is SASEGT. The CDR3 is made up of 13 amino acids. This CDR3 is CASSEAWTQPQHF. In DNA, the CDR3 is TGTGCCAGCAGTGAAGCTTGGACTCAGCCCCAGCATTTT.

The chain uses TRBV30 and TRBJ1-1; D is ambiguous. The CDR3 loop spans 13 amino acids. Germline loops: CDR1 GTSNPN, CDR2 SVGIG (reference sequence). V was pared by 4 bases and J by 1 base, with 10 bases between. Written as DNA, the CDR3 is TGTGCCTGGAACCTAAGGAGGAACACTGAAGCTTTCTTT. Protein sequence: CAWNLRRNTEAFF.

This clone was detected only a few times. J is TRBJ2-7 and V is TRBV4-2; D may be TRBD2 (5 bases). V gave up 4 bases and J gave up 4 bases, with 17 bases separating them. Per the germline V gene, CDR1 is LGHNA and CDR2 is YNFKEQ. This CDR3 is built from 15 residues. The CDR3 is CASSREGGKEYEQYF. The CDR3 DNA reads as TGTGCCAGCAGCCGGGAAGGAGGAAAGGAATACGAGCAGTACTTC.

J is TRBJ1-2 and V is TRBV6-5; D perhaps matches TRBD1 (6 bases). CDR3 size: 15 residues. Trimming took off 2 bases at V and 7 bases at J, with 17 bases between the two ends. CDR1 is MNHEY, CDR2 SVGAGI, per germline. DNA of the CDR3: TGTGCCAGCAGTTACCTCCCAGCCCGGGACACTGGCTACACCTTC. Its protein product is CASSYLPARDTGYTF.

This chain connects TRBV30 to TRBJ2-7; no firm D call. V lost 0 bases and J lost 1, with 13 bases in between. The CDR3 sequence is 15 residues long. Germline V gives CDR1 GTSNPN, CDR2 SVGIG (reference sequence). CDR3 nucleotides: TGTGCCTGGAGTGTAAAGAACCTTTTTTCCTACGAGCAGTACTTC. It yields the protein CAWSVKNLFSYEQYF.

The chain uses TRBV20-1 and TRBJ2-7; the D call may be TRBD1 or TRBD2 (5 bases each). Germline CDR1 reads DFQATT; CDR2 reads SNEGSKA (reference sequence). V lost 1 base to trimming and J lost 12 bases, with 13 bases between them. The CDR3 contains 11 residues. The CDR3 coding sequence is TGCAGTGCTAGAGTTAAGGGACCAACGTACTTC. Encoded protein: CSARVKGPTYF.

The chain is built from TRBV10-2 and TRBJ2-1, with D perhaps TRBD1 (5 bases). V was shortened by 0 bases and J by 6 bases, with 12 bases between the two germline ends. Germline values: CDR1 WSHSY, CDR2 SAAADI. CDR3 size: 15 residues. This CDR3 is CASSESGRVSNEQFF. The CDR3 DNA reads TGCGCCAGCAGTGAGTCGGGCAGGGTAAGCAATGAGCAGTTCTTC.

The chain links TRBV28 to TRBJ1-2; tentatively, D is TRBD1 (6 bases). Trimming removed 8 bases from V and 8 bases from J, with 18 bases in between. The CDR3 is 13 amino acids. Germline values: CDR1 MDHEN, CDR2 SYDVKM. The CDR3 coding sequence is TGTGCCAGCGGGAGGGGGGGCGTCATAGGCTACACCTTC. Amino acid sequence: CASGRGGVIGYTF.

This chain links TRBV7-2 with TRBJ1-2; weak D call: TRBD1 (6 bases). The V gene's germline CDR1 is SGHTA and CDR2 FQGNSA. There are 15 residues in the CDR3. The V end lost 1 base, the J end lost 2 bases, and 11 bases lay between the germline ends. The CDR3 here is CASSLGGQTNYGYTF. The CDR3 DNA follows: TGTGCCAGCAGCTTAGGGGGGCAGACCAACTATGGCTACACCTTC.

The rearrangement joins TRBV24-1 to TRBJ1-5; the D is unclear. The CDR3 runs 14 residues. The V end was cut by 3 bases, the J end by 0 bases, with 5 bases between. Germline V lookup: CDR1 KGHDR, CDR2 SFDVKD. CDR3 region: CATSDHDSNQPQHF. The CDR3 DNA reads TGTGCCACCAGTGATCACGATAGCAATCAGCCCCAGCATTTT.

The chain recombines TRBV20-1 with TRBJ2-5, with 9 bases lining up with TRBD2. The germline V gene has CDR1 DFQATT and CDR2 SNEGSKA (reference sequence). This CDR3 has 14 residues. The ends lost 3 bases at V and 4 bases at J; junction bases unmatched: 6. CDR3 nucleotides: TGCAGTGCTAGTGCCAAAGCGGGAGGAGAGACCCAGTACTTC. Residues: CSASAKAGGETQYF.

The chain is built from TRBV30 and TRBJ1-5; no definite D call. The ends were cut back, 1 base at V and 4 bases at J, with 11 bases in the middle. The CDR3 totals 14 residues. The germline V gene encodes CDR1 GTSNPN and CDR2 SVGIG (reference sequence). CDR3 coding DNA: TGTGCCTGGAGTGAGGGTCAGAGGAATCAGCCCCAGCATTTT. Protein product: CAWSEGQRNQPQHF.